Reported below is one T cell receptor (beta chain). The antigen is unknown. The sample originates from a study of OX40 agonist ivuxolimab in advanced cancers. Study details: Melanoma, hepatocellular carcinoma, head and neck or renal cell cancer occurred in dose-escalation patients. The study, taken as a whole, reports: The average count of expanded clones was higher among CD8+ T cells than among CD4+.

Generated by immunoSEQ multiplex PCR, the TCRdb table keeps only in-frame clones and is missing some. The sample has a few thousand clones; less than 80% are singletons. The cohort excluded patients with autoimmune disease history or systemic immunosuppression. CDR3 length: 15 residues. Germline V CDR1 and CDR2: SGHTA, FQGNSA. Trimming at V came to 3 bases and at J to 4 bases, leaving 6 bases not matched to a gene. This clonotype was sampled from an adult with an advanced solid tumor such as melanoma, head and neck, liver or kidney cancer. This chain connects TRBV7-2 to TRBJ2-1; 7 bases align to TRBD2. The sequencing used CD4+ or CD8+ T cells sorted from blood, collected in a trial of the OX40 agonist ivuxolimab. CDR3 loop: CASSLGAGPYNEQFF. For the CDR3, the DNA is TGTGCCAGCAGCTTGGGAGCGGGGCCTTACAATGAGCAGTTCTTC. Full variable domain (outside the CDR3, taken from reference TRBV7-2 and TRBJ2-1): GAGVSQSPSNKVTEKGKDVELRCDPISGHTALYWYRQSLGQGLEFLIYFQGNSAPDKSGLPSDRFSAERTGGSVSTLTIQRTQQEDSAVYLCASSLGAGPYNEQFFGPGTRLTVL.